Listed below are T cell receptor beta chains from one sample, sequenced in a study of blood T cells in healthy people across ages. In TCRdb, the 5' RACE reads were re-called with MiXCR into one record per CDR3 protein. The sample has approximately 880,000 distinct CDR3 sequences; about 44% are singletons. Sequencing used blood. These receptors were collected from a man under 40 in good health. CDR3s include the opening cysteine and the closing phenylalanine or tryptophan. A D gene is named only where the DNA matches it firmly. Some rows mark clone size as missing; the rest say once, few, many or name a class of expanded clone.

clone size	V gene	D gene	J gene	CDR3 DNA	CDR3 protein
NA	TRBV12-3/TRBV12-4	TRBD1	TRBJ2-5	TGTGCCAGCAGTGAGACAGGGATTGAGGGAGAGACCCAGTACTTC	CASSETGIEGETQYF
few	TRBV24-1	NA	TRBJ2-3	TGTGCCACCAGTGATTTCGGCGCAAAGCTAATTAGCACAGATACGCAGTATTTT	CATSDFGAKLISTDTQYF
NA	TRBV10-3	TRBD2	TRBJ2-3	TGTGCCATCGCGGGGGGGGCCCTCACAGATACGCAGTATTTT	CAIAGGALTDTQYF
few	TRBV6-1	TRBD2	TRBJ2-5	TGTGCCAGCAGTGATCTAGCGGGGTCCCAAGAGACCCAGTACTTC	CASSDLAGSQETQYF
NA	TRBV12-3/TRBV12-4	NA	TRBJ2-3	TGTGCCAGCAGTCGACTGGGGGCGACCATCCCAGATACGCAGTATTTT	CASSRLGATIPDTQYF
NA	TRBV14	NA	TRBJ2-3	TGTGCCAGCAGCCAAGTTGGGGGGCGCAACCCAGATACGCAGTATTTT	CASSQVGGRNPDTQYF
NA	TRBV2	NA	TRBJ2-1	TGTGCCAGCAGAGAACTAGGAAATGAGCAGTTCTTC	CASRELGNEQFF
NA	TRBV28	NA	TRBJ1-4	TGTGCCAGTGAGAGGAATGAAAAACTGTTTTTT	CASERNEKLFF
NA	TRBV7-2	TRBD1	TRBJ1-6	TGTGCCAGCAGCTTAATGGACAGGGGTACTATAGGCCCCTATAATTCACCCCCCCACTTT	CASSLMDRGTIGPYNSPPHF
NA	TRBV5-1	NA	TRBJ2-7	TGCGCCAGCAGTCAGAATGTGAACACCGGGGAGCAGTACTTC	CASSQNVNTGEQYF
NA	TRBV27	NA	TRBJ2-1	TGTGCCAGCAGTTTTGCGGTTACCTACAATGAGCAGTTCTTC	CASSFAVTYNEQFF
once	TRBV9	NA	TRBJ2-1	TGTGCCAGCAGCGTAGCAGGGGGGGGGTTCAATGAGCAGTTCTTC	CASSVAGGGFNEQFF
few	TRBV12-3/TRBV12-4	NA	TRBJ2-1	TGTGCCAGCAGTTTGAGCGAGGGGGATGAGCAGTTCTTC	CASSLSEGDEQFF
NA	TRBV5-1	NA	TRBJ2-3	TGCGCCAGCAGCTCGGAGCCCGATACGCAGTATTTT	CASSSEPDTQYF
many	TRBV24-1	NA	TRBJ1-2	TGTGCCACCAGTGATTTGCACGGCGAAAGAGATGGCTACACCTTC	CATSDLHGERDGYTF
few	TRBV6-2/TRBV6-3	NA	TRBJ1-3	TGTGCCAGCACCTCTGGAAACACCATATATTTT	CASTSGNTIYF
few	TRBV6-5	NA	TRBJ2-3	TGTGCCAGCAGTTACTTATCCGGAGGGGGGCCCCACCCGGCGCAGTATTTT	CASSYLSGGGPHPAQYF
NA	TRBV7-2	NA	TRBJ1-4	TGTGCCAGCAGCTTCCCGAGTGGGAGTGCAACTAATGAAAAACTGTTTTTT	CASSFPSGSATNEKLFF
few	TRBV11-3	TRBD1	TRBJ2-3	TGTGCCAGCAGCCTGACAGGGGGCGCAAATACGCAGTATTTT	CASSLTGGANTQYF
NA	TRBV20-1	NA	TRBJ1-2	TGCAGTGCTTGGGACACACCAAACTATGGCTACACCTTC	CSAWDTPNYGYTF
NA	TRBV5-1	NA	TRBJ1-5	TGCGCCAGCAGCTGGACGCCCCCGGGGAATCAGCCCCAGCATTTT	CASSWTPPGNQPQHF
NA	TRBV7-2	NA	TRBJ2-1	TGTGCCAGCAGCTTACTTAGGGGGCGGGGGAATGAGCAGTTCTTC	CASSLLRGRGNEQFF
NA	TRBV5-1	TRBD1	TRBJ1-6	TGCGCCAGCAGCTGGGGGACAGGGAGTTCACCCCTCCACTTT	CASSWGTGSSPLHF
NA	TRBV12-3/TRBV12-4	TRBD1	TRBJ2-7	TGTGCCAGCAGGGGGACAGGGACCTACGAGCAGTACTTC	CASRGTGTYEQYF
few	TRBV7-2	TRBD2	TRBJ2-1	TGTGCCAGCAGCTTCCGCCTAGCGGGGGCCCTAAGTGAGCAGTTCTTC	CASSFRLAGALSEQFF
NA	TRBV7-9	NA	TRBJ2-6	TGTGCCAGCAGCCCCTCCAAGTCGGTCCCTGGGGCCAACGTCCTGACTTTC	CASSPSKSVPGANVLTF
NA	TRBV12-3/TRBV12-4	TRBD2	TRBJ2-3	TGTGCCAGCATAGTAGGACTAGCGGGGAGTAGGAGCACAGATACGCAGTATTTT	CASIVGLAGSRSTDTQYF
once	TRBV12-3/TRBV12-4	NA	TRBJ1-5	TGTGCCAGCAGTTTAACCCAGGGGAGCAATCAACCCCAGCATTTT	CASSLTQGSNQPQHF
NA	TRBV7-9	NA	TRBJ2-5	TGTGCCAGCAAAATAGGGAGAAAAGAGACCCAGTACTTC	CASKIGRKETQYF
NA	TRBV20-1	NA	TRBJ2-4	TGCAGTGCTTCCCCGGCGGGTAGGCAAAACATTCAGTACTTC	CSASPAGRQNIQYF
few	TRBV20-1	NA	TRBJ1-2	TGCAGTGCTAGACCCAAGGGTAGGGGGAGAGGCTACACCTTC	CSARPKGRGRGYTF
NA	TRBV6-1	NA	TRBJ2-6	TGTGCCAGCAGACATGCAGGGTTCGACTCTGGGGCCAACGTCCTGACTTTC	CASRHAGFDSGANVLTF
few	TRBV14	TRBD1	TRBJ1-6	TGTGCCAGCAGCCTTATTATAGGCAGGGGGAGTGCGCCCCTCCACTTT	CASSLIIGRGSAPLHF
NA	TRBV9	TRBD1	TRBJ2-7	TGTGCCAGTAGCGTAGACGGACAGGGGGCCTACGAGCAGTACTTC	CASSVDGQGAYEQYF
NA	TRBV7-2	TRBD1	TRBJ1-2	TGTGCCAGCAGCTTAGTTTTTAGGACAGGGCTGCCCTATGGTGGCTACACCTTC	CASSLVFRTGLPYGGYTF
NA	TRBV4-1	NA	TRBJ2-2	TGCGCCAGCAGCCAAGTATCCAACATCAACACCGGGGAGCTGTTTTTT	CASSQVSNINTGELFF
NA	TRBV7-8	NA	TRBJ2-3	TGTGCCAGCAGCTTTACGGGGGGCCTTTCCGATACGCAGTATTTT	CASSFTGGLSDTQYF
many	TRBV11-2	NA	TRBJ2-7	TGTGCCAGCAGCTTAGTTTCAGGCTACGAGCAGTACTTC	CASSLVSGYEQYF
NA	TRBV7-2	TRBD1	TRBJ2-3	TGTGCCAGCAGCTCCCAGGGGGCTTTCACAGATACGCAGTATTTT	CASSSQGAFTDTQYF
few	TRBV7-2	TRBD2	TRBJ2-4	TGTGCCAGCAGCCCCCCCGGGACTAGCGGGGGTGCCAAAAACATTCAGTACTTC	CASSPPGTSGGAKNIQYF
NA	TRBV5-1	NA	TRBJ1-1	TGCGCCAGCAGCTTGGGAGAATCGGGTGAAGCTTTCTTT	CASSLGESGEAFF
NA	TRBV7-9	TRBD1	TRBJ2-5	TGTGCCAGCAGCCCCCGGGACAGGGGGCAAGAGACCCAGTACTTC	CASSPRDRGQETQYF
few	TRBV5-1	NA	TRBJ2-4	TGCGCCAGCAGCATAGGACTGAGGAACATTCAGTACTTC	CASSIGLRNIQYF
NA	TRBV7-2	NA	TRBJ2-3	TGTGCCAGCCAGCTTGGGAGACATGGGGCAGATACGCAGTATTTT	CASQLGRHGADTQYF
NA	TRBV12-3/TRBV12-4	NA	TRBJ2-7	TGTGCCAGCGGGAGAATAAACTACGAGCAGTACTTC	CASGRINYEQYF
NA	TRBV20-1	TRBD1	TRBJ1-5	TGCAGTATAGCGGACAGGGAAGATCAGCCCCAGCATTTT	CSIADREDQPQHF
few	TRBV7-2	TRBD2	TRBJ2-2	TGTGCCAGCAGCTCTCCTAGCGGGGGAGCCTACACCGGGGAGCTGTTTTTT	CASSSPSGGAYTGELFF
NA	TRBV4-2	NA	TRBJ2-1	TGTGCCAGCAGCCAAGATGCGGGGAATGAGCAGTTCTTC	CASSQDAGNEQFF
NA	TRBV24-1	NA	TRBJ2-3	TGTGCCACCAGTGGTCCAACCTCAGATACGCAGTATTTT	CATSGPTSDTQYF
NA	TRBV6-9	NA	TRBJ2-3	TGTGCCAGCAGTTCCCCGGAGACAGATACGCAGTATTTT	CASSSPETDTQYF